This TCR beta chain was documented in a study of blood T cell repertoires in COVID-19. Study information: Samples of COVID-19 (acute and convalescent) were obtained from the United States, Italy and Spain.

In the original analysis: Amplification of reference gene primers provided the estimated nucleated cell counts. Assay used: immunoSEQ multiplex PCR; TCRdb lists only in-frame clones, some missing. The DNA gave D and trimming, while V, J and clone size come from that table. The top ten hold about 12% of the sample, which has around 200,000 clones, roughly nine tenths seen once. The CDR3 is 16 amino acids. Trimming at V came to 7 bases and at J to 0 bases, leaving 13 bases not matched to a gene. The V gene's germline CDR1 is SQVTM and CDR2 ANQGSEA. The specimen was peripheral blood. The rearrangement uses TRBV29-1 and TRBJ2-3, with 7 bases fitting TRBD1. This TCR was recovered from a young woman who had recovered from COVID-19. CDR3: CSAEILGTASTDTQYF. CDR3 sequence (DNA): TGCAGCGCCGAGATACTAGGGACAGCTAGCACAGATACGCAGTATTTT.